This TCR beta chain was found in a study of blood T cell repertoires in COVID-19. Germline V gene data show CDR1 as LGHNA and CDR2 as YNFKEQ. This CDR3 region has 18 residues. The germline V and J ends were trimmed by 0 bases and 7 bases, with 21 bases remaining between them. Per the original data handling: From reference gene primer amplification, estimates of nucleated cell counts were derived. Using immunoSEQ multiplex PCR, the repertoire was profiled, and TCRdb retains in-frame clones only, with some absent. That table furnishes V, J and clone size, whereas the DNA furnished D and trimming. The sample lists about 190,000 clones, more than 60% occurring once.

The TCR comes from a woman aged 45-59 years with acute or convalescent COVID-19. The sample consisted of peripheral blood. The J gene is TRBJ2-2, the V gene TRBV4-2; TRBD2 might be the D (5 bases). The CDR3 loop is CASSQDSLGALEGGELFF. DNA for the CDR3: TGTGCCAGCAGCCAAGATTCGTTAGGAGCCCTTGAGGGCGGGGAGCTGTTTTTT.